The 13 T cell receptor beta chains listed next were all sequenced from one sample in a study of T-cell reconstitution after alpha-beta-depleted transplantation in children. The library targeted TCRbeta and was prepared with unique molecular identifiers. TCRdb reanalysed the PCR reads using MiXCR and keeps one entry per CDR3 protein. The sample yields 780,000 or so distinct CDR3 sequences, about 15% seen once. The sequencing here drew on PBMCs, mostly from graft donor cells, taken 360 days after TCRalphabeta/CD19-depleted stem cell transplant. Every receptor here comes from a male patient younger than 18 who had a stem cell transplant for acute lymphoblastic leukemia, so the T cells may come from the graft donor.

A few counts support this clonotype. The V and J genes are TRBV11-2 and TRBJ2-1, with 9 positions matching TRBD2. The CDR3 covers 16 residues. Germline V lookup: CDR1 SGHAT, CDR2 FQNNGV. V dropped 0 bases and J dropped 10; count of bases not matched to a gene: 10. CDR3 coding DNA: TGTGCCAGCAGCTTAGAAGGTCCGGGACTAGCTCCCGAGCAGTTCTTC. It codes for CASSLEGPGLAPEQFF.

The chain has TRBV7-2 and TRBJ2-1; 9 positions agree with TRBD2. V dropped 1 base and J dropped 7; count of bases not matched to a gene: 8. Germline V gene sequence: CDR1 SGHTA, CDR2 FQGNSA. There are 16 residues in the CDR3. CDR3 region: CASSLEVLAGRNEQFF. In DNA form, the CDR3 reads TGTGCCAGCAGCTTAGAGGTTCTAGCGGGACGGAATGAGCAGTTCTTC.

V gene TRBV5-1 combines with J gene TRBJ1-5; TRBD1 matches at 7 bases. This CDR3 spans 15 amino acids. The germline V gene encodes CDR1 SGHRS and CDR2 YFSETQ. The V segment lost 4 bases and the J segment 5 bases; nucleotides outside the gene matches: 9. The CDR3 DNA is TGCGCCAGCAGCCCGGGACAGACGTCGGATCAGCCCCAGCATTTT. Residues: CASSPGQTSDQPQHF.

This clonotype was counted only a few times. The chain is built from TRBV10-3 and TRBJ2-3; TRBD2 agrees at 11 bases. V was clipped by 3 bases and J by 4 bases; unmatched bases: 9. Germline loops: CDR1 ENHRY, CDR2 SYGVKD. This CDR3 region has 17 residues. The CDR3 region is CAISDGTSGRPADTQYF. As DNA, the CDR3 is TGTGCCATCAGTGATGGGACTAGCGGTAGACCGGCAGATACGCAGTATTTT.

The V call is TRBV11-2, the J call TRBJ2-1; D remains unclear. The CDR3 length is 16 residues. The V gene lost 2 bases and the J gene lost 6 bases, with 17 bases spanning the gap. The V gene's germline CDR1 is SGHAT and CDR2 FQNNGV. Written as DNA, the CDR3 is TGTGCCAGCAGCTTAAGTTCGGAAGCGCCTGGCAATGAGCAGTTCTTC. It codes for CASSLSSEAPGNEQFF.

This clonotype appeared a few times. The chain is built from TRBV10-3 and TRBJ2-4; no reliable D call. Germline CDR1 is ENHRY and CDR2 is SYGVKD. The CDR3 sequence is 17 residues long. Trimming removed 3 bases from V and 6 bases from J, with 21 bases in between. The CDR3 loop reads CAISDPRGRPPPNIQYF. In DNA form, the CDR3 reads TGTGCCATCAGTGACCCCCGAGGCAGGCCACCTCCAAACATTCAGTACTTC.

In its sample, this clonotype was seen many times. This chain links TRBV12-3 or TRBV12-4 with TRBJ1-2, with D unclear. V was trimmed by 5 bases and J by 4 bases, leaving 11 bases between them. The CDR3 has 13 residues. DNA of the CDR3: TGTGCCAGCAGTCCCTCGTGGGGCTATGGCTACACCTTC. Residues: CASSPSWGYGYTF.

The rearrangement links TRBV19 to TRBJ2-2; D unresolved. The CDR3 totals 11 residues. V was pared by 4 bases and J by 12 bases, with 9 bases between. Germline assignment: CDR1 LNHDA and CDR2 SQIVND (reference sequence). This chain's CDR3 is CASSKPSKLFF. CDR3 sequence (DNA): TGTGCCAGTAGTAAACCCTCCAAGCTGTTTTTT.

V and J are TRBV7-3 and TRBJ2-1; TRBD2 aligns across 7 bases. Losses at the gene ends were 1 base for V and 10 bases for J; bases not matched to a gene: 7. Germline CDR1 and CDR2: SGHTA and FQGTGA. The CDR3 covers 14 residues. The CDR3 reads CASSLIEGAGEQFF. CDR3 nucleotide sequence: TGTGCCAGCAGCTTAATTGAGGGAGCGGGGGAGCAGTTCTTC.

J is TRBJ2-7 and V is TRBV4-1; a weak D match, TRBD2 (5 bases). CDR3 size: 15 residues. Germline V gene lookup returns CDR1 MGHRA and CDR2 YSYEKL. V was trimmed by 3 bases and J by 1 base, leaving 13 bases between them. The CDR3 DNA reads as TGCGCCAGCAGCCAGATAGGAGGTCTATCCTACGAGCAGTACTTC. Protein: CASSQIGGLSYEQYF.

This clonotype was recorded many times. This chain joins TRBV10-3 and TRBJ2-7; D gene uncertain. The CDR3 consists of 12 residues. The V end was cut by 6 bases, the J end by 0 bases, with 6 bases between. Germline V lookup: CDR1 ENHRY, CDR2 SYGVKD. The CDR3 sequence is CAISASSYEQYF. In DNA, the CDR3 is TGTGCCATCAGCGCCTCCTCCTACGAGCAGTACTTC.

The chain uses TRBV12-3 or TRBV12-4 and TRBJ2-5, with 9 bases matching TRBD2. The J segment lost 5 bases and the V segment lost 8 bases, leaving 12 bases of the junction unmatched. CDR3 length: 15 amino acids. CDR3 region: CASAPSGIGLETQYF. CDR3 DNA: TGTGCCAGCGCCCCTAGCGGGATAGGTTTGGAGACCCAGTACTTC.

In its sample, this clonotype was seen a few times. Written as DNA, the CDR3 is TGCAGCGTCCCGGGACAGCCTCGGTATTCTATGGGCTACACCTTC. Its protein product is CSVPGQPRYSMGYTF. V usage is TRBV29-1 and J usage is TRBJ1-2, with TRBD1 matching 7 bases. Unmatched junction bases numbered 18, after V lost 6 bases and J lost 8 bases. Germline V gene sequence: CDR1 SQVTM, CDR2 ANQGSEA. This CDR3 contains 15 residues.